This T cell receptor beta chain appears in the sequencing data of a study of long-term antiretroviral therapy in people with HIV. Broader study findings: Researchers lacked any data on ART adherence, viral resistance or therapy changes. The study found that diversity rose after ART but stayed below transplant donor controls.

It was version v3.0 of the immunoSEQ assay that was run at survey level. The assay was immunoSEQ multiplex PCR, and TCRdb's table has in-frame clones only and misses some. The sample lists over 35,000 clones; 80% to 90% were seen once. Points on this clone: Its antigen is not known.

The germline V and J ends were trimmed by 4 bases and 4 bases, with 20 bases remaining between them. The CDR3 is 17 amino acids. Germline V gene lookup returns CDR1 MNHEY and CDR2 SMNVEV (reference sequence). The sequencing used unsorted PBMCs, collected just before starting antiretroviral therapy. J is TRBJ1-5 and V is TRBV27; tentatively, D is TRBD1 (6 bases). This receptor was obtained from a young woman with HIV. CDR3 nucleotides: TGTGCCAGCAGTTCCACGGAGACAGGAGGGATGAATCAGCCCCAGCATTTT. Translating it yields CASSSTETGGMNQPQHF.